One and the same sample provided the 12 T cell receptor beta chains below, sequenced in a study of blood T cell repertoires in COVID-19 (TCRdb year 2020). The library was obtained by the immunoSEQ multiplex PCR assay. TCRdb limited this immuneACCESS table to in-frame rearrangements with V and J called. A share of clones is missing; checked studies link under half to unresolved V genes, and the rest is unexplained. Here the sample has 120,000 to 150,000 clones; roughly 80% occur a single time. The ten most abundant clones make up around two fifths of the sample. The sample taken for sequencing was peripheral blood. These receptors were obtained from a human donor in a cohort sampled during active COVID-19.

The chain recombines TRBV7-2 with TRBJ1-2; TRBD1 matches at 7 bases. CDR3 length: 15 residues. Germline V gene lookup returns CDR1 SGHTA and CDR2 FQGNSA. V gave up 1 base and J gave up 6 bases; unmatched junction bases: 8. CDR3 in amino acids: CASSLVTGSGNGYTF. The CDR3 DNA follows: TGTGCCAGCAGCTTAGTGACAGGGTCGGGCAATGGCTACACCTTC.

The chain recombines TRBV2 with TRBJ2-5, with D possibly matching TRBD1 (6 bases). The length of the CDR3 is 13 residues. The ends were cut back, 3 bases at V and 5 bases at J, with 10 bases in the middle. CDR1 and CDR2 from the germline V gene are SNHLY and FYNNEI. This CDR3 is CASSDTGLETQYF. The CDR3 nucleotides are TGTGCCAGCAGTGATACAGGGCTGGAGACCCAGTACTTC.

About this clone itself: The same CDR3 arises from other DNA sequences in this sample as well. The chain recombines TRBV12-5 with TRBJ2-2, with D possibly matching TRBD1 (6 bases). CDR1 and CDR2 from the germline V gene are LGHNT and FRNRAP. V gave up 8 bases and J gave up 1 base, with 8 bases separating them. The CDR3 length is 13 residues. CDR3 nucleotides: TGTGCTAGTAAGGGACAGAACACCGGGGAGCTGTTTTTT. Residues: CASKGQNTGELFF.

This chain joins TRBV6-4 and TRBJ1-1, with D perhaps TRBD1 (5 bases). The CDR3 sequence is 15 residues long. Looked up from germline, CDR1 is MRHNA and CDR2 is SNTAGT. V lost 5 bases and J lost 1, with 14 bases in between. The CDR3 bases are TGTGCCAGCAGTACCCAGGGAGGCGAGAACACTGAAGCTTTCTTT. It encodes CASSTQGGENTEAFF.

V gene TRBV2 combines with J gene TRBJ2-7, with 9 bases that match TRBD1. Germline CDR1 SNHLY, CDR2 FYNNEI. V lost 6 bases to trimming and J lost 1 base; unmatched junction nucleotides: 4. The length of the CDR3 is 14 residues. The CDR3 DNA follows: TGTGCCAGCAGGGGACAGGGACCTTCCTACGAGCAGTACTTC. Residues: CASRGQGPSYEQYF.

The chain joins TRBV28 to TRBJ1-3; the match to TRBD1 covers 9 bases. CDR3 size: 14 residues. J lost 5 bases, V lost 6 bases, and 5 bases had no gene match. Germline CDR1 is MDHEN and CDR2 is SYDVKM. The CDR3 sequence: CASRPGQGRNTIYF. CDR3 DNA sequence: TGTGCCAGCAGGCCCGGACAGGGGAGAAACACCATATATTTT.

This clone was seen once. This chain uses TRBV29-1 with TRBJ2-3; 10 bases are a match to TRBD2. Germline lookup yields CDR1 SQVTM and CDR2 ANQGSEA. The CDR3 runs 14 residues. V shed 4 bases and J 3 bases; nucleotides not matched to a gene: 4. The CDR3 spells CSVASSGGTDTQYF. The CDR3 DNA follows: TGCAGCGTTGCGTCTAGCGGGGGAACAGATACGCAGTATTTT.

This clone has a single count. This chain joins TRBV19 and TRBJ1-2; D gene unclear. The V end was cut by 8 bases, the J end by 4 bases, with 8 bases between. Germline CDR1 is LNHDA and CDR2 is SQIVND (reference sequence). The CDR3 has 11 residues. Written as DNA, the CDR3 is TGTGCCAGTCGGAGGACCTATGGCTACACCTTC. It yields the protein CASRRTYGYTF.

The chain employs TRBV29-1 and TRBJ1-2, with 9 bases aligning to TRBD1. Germline V gene sequence: CDR1 SQVTM, CDR2 ANQGSEA. V was clipped by 4 bases and J by 7 bases; unmatched bases: 7. This CDR3 is built from 13 residues. CDR3 DNA: TGCAGCGTTGTGGGCTCACAGGGGGCTGGCTACACCTTC. It is translated as CSVVGSQGAGYTF.

The chain couples TRBV11-2 to TRBJ1-1, with D unclear. CDR3 size: 13 residues. The germline CDR1 and CDR2 sequences are SGHAT and FQNNGV. With 0 bases removed from V and 4 bases from J, the gap between germline ends came to 6 bases. CDR3 bases: TGTGCCAGCAGCTTAGATTTATCCACTGAAGCTTTCTTT. Amino acids: CASSLDLSTEAFF.

In DNA, the CDR3 is TGTGCCAGCTCCCCAGGTTTGGCCGTAGACAGGGGCGCATATGGCTACACCTTC. Amino acid sequence: CASSPGLAVDRGAYGYTF. V usage is TRBV18 and J usage is TRBJ1-2, with 8 bases lining up with TRBD1. Trimming took 6 bases from V and 5 from J; bases not matched to a gene: 20. This CDR3 spans 18 amino acids. Germline loops: CDR1 KGHSH, CDR2 LQKENI.

V usage is TRBV19 and J usage is TRBJ2-5; weak D call: TRBD1 (5 bases). The CDR3 covers 13 residues. Germline loops: CDR1 LNHDA, CDR2 SQIVND (reference sequence). V shed 5 bases and J shed 2 bases, with 9 bases lying between them. The chain's CDR3 is CASSLQVQETQYF. Written as DNA, the CDR3 is TGTGCCAGTAGTCTACAGGTTCAAGAGACCCAGTACTTC.